This entry features one T cell receptor (beta chain) sequence. Assay: immunoSEQ multiplex PCR; the TCRdb copy retains only in-frame clones and omits some. The data show 90,000 to 150,000 clones, 89% seen once. V lost 7 bases and J lost 7; bases outside the gene matches: 7. The CDR3 covers 14 residues. Germline V gene sequence: CDR1 LNHDA, CDR2 SQIVND (reference sequence). The entry originates in a study of T cell responses to AZD1222 COVID-19 vaccine. The rearrangement joins TRBV19 to TRBJ1-6; 7 positions match TRBD1. This specimen consisted of peripheral blood, obtained on day 0 of AZD1222 vaccination. The sequence came from an adult in good health. The CDR3 is CASKEAGGNSPLHF. The CDR3 DNA reads as TGTGCCAGTAAAGAGGCAGGGGGGAATTCACCCCTCCACTTT.